This T cell receptor beta chain is from a study of blood T cell repertoires in COVID-19. Study as a whole: Sites in the United States, Italy and Spain provided acute and convalescent COVID-19 samples.

How the authors handled the data: Estimation of nucleated cell counts was performed using reference gene primer amplification. Sequencing used immunoSEQ multiplex PCR; TCRdb keeps in-frame clones, though not all of them. For V, J and clone size, that table is used; D and trimming come from the DNA. The sample carries about 380,000 clones, roughly 90% recorded once. In germline, CDR1 is MNHEY, CDR2 SVGAGI. V lost 6 bases, J lost 8 bases, and 16 bases lay in between. The length of the CDR3 is 13 residues. A few counts support this clone. This rearrangement joins TRBV6-5 to TRBJ1-2; TRBD1 is a possible D gene (5 bases). This clonotype was sampled from a man aged 40-49 years with acute or convalescent COVID-19. The sample was peripheral blood. As DNA, the CDR3 is TGTGCCAGCAGATCCGCTGGGGGGTTCGGCTACACCTTC. Amino acids: CASRSAGGFGYTF.